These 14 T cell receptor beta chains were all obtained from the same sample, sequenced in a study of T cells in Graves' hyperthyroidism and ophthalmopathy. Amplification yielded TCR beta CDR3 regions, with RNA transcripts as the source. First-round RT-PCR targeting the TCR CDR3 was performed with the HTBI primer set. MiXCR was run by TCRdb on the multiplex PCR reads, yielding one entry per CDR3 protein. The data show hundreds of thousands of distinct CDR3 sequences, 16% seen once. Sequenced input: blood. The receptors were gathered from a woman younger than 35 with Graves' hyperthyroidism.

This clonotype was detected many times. The CDR3 loop is CASSYYQGYEQYF. The DNA for the CDR3 is TGTGCCAGCAGTTACTACCAGGGCTACGAGCAGTACTTC. The chain combines TRBV6-2 or TRBV6-3 with TRBJ2-7, with a weak D call TRBD1 (5 bases). Between the trimmed V and J ends, which lost 1 base and 3 bases, there was a span of 7 bases. CDR1 is MNHEY and CDR2 is SVGEGT in the germline V gene. The length of the CDR3 is 13 residues.

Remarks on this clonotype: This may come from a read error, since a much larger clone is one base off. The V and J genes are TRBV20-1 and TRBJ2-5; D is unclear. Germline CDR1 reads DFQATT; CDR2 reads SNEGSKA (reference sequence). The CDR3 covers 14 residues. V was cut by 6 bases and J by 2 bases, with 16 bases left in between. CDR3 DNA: TGCAGTGCCGAATCGAGACTGAGACAAGAGACCCAGTACTTC. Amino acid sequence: CSAESRLRQETQYF.

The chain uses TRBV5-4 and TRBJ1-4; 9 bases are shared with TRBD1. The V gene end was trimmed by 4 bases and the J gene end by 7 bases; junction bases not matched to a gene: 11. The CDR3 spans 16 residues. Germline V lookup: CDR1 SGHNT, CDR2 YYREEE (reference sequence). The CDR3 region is CASSQPLTGGTEKLFF. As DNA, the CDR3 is TGTGCCAGCAGCCAACCACTAACAGGGGGCACTGAAAAACTGTTTTTT.

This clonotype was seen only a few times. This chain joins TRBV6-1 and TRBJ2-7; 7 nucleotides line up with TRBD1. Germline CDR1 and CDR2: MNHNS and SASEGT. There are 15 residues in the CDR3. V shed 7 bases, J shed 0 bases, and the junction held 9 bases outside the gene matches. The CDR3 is CASTPTGTDSYEQYF. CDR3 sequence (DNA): TGTGCCAGCACCCCAACCGGGACAGACTCCTACGAGCAGTACTTC.

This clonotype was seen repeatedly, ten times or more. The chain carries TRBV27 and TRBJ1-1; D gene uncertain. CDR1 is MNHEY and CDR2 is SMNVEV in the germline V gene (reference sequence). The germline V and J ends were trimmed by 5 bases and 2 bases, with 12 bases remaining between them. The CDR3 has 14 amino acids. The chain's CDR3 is CASSPSTGNTEAFF. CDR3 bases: TGTGCCAGCAGTCCATCAACTGGAAACACTGAAGCTTTCTTT.

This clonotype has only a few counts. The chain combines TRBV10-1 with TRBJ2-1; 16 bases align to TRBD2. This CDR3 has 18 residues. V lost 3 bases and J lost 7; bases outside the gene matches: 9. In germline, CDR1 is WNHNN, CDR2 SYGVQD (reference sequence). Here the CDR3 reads CASSDFGTSGRAWNEQFF. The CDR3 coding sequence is TGCGCCAGCAGTGACTTTGGGACTAGCGGGAGGGCCTGGAATGAGCAGTTCTTC.

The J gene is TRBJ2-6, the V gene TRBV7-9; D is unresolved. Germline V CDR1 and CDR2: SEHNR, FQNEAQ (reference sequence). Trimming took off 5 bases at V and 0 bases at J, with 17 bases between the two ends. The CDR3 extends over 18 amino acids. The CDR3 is CASSRTLPGPSGANVLTF. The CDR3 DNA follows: TGTGCCAGCAGCCGCACCCTTCCCGGCCCCTCTGGGGCCAACGTCCTGACTTTC.

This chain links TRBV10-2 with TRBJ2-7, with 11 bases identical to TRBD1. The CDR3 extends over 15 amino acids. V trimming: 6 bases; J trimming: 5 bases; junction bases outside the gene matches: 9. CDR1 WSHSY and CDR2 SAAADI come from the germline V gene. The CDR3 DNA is TGCGCCAGCAGCCTCCGGACAGGGGGCTTCGACGAGCAGTACTTC. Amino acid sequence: CASSLRTGGFDEQYF.

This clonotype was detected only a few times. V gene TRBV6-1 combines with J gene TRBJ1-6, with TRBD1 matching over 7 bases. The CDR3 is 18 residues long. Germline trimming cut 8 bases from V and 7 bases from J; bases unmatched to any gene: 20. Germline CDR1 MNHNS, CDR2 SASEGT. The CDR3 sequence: CASGPVGDRARGNSPLHF. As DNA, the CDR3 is TGTGCCAGCGGCCCCGTAGGAGACAGGGCCCGCGGGAATTCACCCCTCCACTTT.

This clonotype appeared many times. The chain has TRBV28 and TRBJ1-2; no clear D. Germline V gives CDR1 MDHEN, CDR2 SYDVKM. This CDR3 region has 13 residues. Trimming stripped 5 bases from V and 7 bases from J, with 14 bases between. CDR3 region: CASSGPPRSGYTF. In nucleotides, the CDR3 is TGTGCCAGCAGTGGACCCCCTCGGTCTGGCTACACCTTC.

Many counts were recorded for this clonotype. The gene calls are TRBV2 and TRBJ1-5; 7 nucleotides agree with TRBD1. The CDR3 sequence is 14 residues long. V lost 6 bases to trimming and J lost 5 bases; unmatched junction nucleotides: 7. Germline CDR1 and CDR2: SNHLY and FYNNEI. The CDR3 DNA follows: TGTGCCAGCAGCCCAGGGGGAGGGTATCAGCCCCAGCATTTT. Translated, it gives CASSPGGGYQPQHF.

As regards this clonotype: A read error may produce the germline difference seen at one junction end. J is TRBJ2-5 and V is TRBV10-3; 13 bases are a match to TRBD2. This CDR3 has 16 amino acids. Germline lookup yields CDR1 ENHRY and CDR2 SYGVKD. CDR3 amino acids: CATSDGTSGDQETQYF. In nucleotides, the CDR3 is TGTGCCACCAGTGACGGGACTAGCGGGGATCAAGAGACCCAGTACTTC.

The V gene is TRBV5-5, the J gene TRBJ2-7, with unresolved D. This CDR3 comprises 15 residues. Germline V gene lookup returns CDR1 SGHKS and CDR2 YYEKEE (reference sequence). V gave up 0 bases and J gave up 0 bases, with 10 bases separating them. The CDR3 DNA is TGTGCCAGCAGCTTGGCACGGTTACACTCCTACGAGCAGTACTTC. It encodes CASSLARLHSYEQYF.

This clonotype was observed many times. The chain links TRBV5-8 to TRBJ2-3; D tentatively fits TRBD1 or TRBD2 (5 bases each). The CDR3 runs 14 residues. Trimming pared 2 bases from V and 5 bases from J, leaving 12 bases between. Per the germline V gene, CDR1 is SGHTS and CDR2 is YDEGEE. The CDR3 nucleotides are TGTGCCAGCAGCTTTGAGCGTGGGGGAGATACGCAGTATTTT. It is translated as CASSFERGGDTQYF.